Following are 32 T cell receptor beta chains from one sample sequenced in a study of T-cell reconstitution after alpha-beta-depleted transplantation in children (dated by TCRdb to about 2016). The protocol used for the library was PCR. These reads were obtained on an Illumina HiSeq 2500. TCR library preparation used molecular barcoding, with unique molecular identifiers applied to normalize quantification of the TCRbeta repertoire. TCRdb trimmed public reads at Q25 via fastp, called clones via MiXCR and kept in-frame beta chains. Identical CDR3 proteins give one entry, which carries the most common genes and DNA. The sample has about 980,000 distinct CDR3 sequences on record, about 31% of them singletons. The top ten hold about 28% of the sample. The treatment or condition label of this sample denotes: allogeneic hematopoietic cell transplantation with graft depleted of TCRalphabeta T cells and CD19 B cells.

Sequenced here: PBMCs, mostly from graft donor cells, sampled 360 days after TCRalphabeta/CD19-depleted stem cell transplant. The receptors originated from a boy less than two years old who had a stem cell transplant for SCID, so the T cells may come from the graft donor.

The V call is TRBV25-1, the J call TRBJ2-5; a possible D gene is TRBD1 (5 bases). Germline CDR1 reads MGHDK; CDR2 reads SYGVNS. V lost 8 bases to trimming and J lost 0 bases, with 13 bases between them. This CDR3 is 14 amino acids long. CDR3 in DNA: TGTGCCAGCTCGATGACAGAGTACCAAGAGACCCAGTACTTC. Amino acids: CASSMTEYQETQYF.

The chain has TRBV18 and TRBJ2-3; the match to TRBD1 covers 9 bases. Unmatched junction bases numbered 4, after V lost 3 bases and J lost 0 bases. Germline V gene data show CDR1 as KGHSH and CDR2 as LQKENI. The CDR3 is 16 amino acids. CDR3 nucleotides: TGTGCCAGCTCACCTTCCGGGACAGGGAGCACAGATACGCAGTATTTT. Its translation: CASSPSGTGSTDTQYF.

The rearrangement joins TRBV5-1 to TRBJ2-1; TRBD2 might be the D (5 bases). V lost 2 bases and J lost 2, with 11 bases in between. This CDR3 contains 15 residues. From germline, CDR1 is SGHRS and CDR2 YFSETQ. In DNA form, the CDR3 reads TGCGCCAGCAGCTTAGAGGGCCTAACCTACAATGAGCAGTTCTTC. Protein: CASSLEGLTYNEQFF.

This CDR3 is CASSSEFRTEAFF. The DNA for the CDR3 is TGCGCCAGCAGCTCCGAGTTTCGAACTGAAGCTTTCTTT. The chain recombines TRBV5-1 with TRBJ1-1, with D uncertain. Germline loops: CDR1 SGHRS, CDR2 YFSETQ. CDR3 length: 13 residues. The germline V and J ends were trimmed by 3 bases and 5 bases, with 11 bases remaining between them.

The CDR3 loop reads CASILIEAGNTIYF. The CDR3 DNA follows: TGTGCCAGCATCCTTATTGAGGCTGGAAACACCATATATTTT. The chain employs TRBV7-9 and TRBJ1-3, with D hard to call. Germline V CDR1 and CDR2: SEHNR, FQNEAQ (reference sequence). With 7 bases removed from V and 2 bases from J, the gap between germline ends came to 12 bases. CDR3 length: 14 residues.

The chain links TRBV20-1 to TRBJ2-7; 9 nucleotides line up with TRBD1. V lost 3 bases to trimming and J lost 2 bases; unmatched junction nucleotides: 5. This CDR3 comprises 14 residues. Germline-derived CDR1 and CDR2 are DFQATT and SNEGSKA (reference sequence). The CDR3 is CSARTGGSAYEQYF. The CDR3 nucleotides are TGCAGTGCTAGGACAGGGGGTTCCGCCTACGAGCAGTACTTC.

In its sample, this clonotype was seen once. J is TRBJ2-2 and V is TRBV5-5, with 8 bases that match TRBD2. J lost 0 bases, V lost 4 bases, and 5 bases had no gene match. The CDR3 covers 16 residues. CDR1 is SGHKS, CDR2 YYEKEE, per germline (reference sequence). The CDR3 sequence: CASSPIAGTNTGELFF. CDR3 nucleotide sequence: TGTGCCAGCAGCCCTATAGCGGGGACGAACACCGGGGAGCTGTTTTTT.

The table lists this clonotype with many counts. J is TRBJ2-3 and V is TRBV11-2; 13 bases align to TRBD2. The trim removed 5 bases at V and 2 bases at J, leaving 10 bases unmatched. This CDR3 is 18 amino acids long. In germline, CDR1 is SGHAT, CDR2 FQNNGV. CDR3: CASSTPGLAGYLTDTQYF. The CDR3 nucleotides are TGTGCCAGCAGCACCCCGGGACTAGCGGGATACCTCACAGATACGCAGTATTTT.

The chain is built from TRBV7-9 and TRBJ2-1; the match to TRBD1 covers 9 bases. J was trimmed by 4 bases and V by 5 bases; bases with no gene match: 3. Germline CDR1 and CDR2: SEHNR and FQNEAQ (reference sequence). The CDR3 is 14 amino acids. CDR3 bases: TGTGCCAGCAGCGACAGGGGGTATTACAATGAGCAGTTCTTC. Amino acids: CASSDRGYYNEQFF.

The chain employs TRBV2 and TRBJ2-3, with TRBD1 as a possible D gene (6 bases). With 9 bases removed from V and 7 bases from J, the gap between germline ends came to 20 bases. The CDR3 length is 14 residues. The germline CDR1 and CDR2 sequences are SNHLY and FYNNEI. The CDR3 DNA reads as TGTGCCAGGGACGGGACATTCTTAACAAATACGCAGTATTTT. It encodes CARDGTFLTNTQYF.

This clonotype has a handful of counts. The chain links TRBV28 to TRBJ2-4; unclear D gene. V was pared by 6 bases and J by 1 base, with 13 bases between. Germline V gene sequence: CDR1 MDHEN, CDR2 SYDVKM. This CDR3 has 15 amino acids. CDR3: CASSLVEKAKNIQYF. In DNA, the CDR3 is TGTGCCAGCAGCCTAGTGGAGAAGGCCAAAAACATTCAGTACTTC.

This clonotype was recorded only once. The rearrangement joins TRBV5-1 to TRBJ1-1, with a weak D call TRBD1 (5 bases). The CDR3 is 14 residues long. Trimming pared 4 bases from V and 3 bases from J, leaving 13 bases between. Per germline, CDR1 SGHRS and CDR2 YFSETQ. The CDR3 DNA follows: TGCGCCAGCAGCCCCGGTGGGGGGTACACTGAAGCTTTCTTT. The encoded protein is CASSPGGGYTEAFF.

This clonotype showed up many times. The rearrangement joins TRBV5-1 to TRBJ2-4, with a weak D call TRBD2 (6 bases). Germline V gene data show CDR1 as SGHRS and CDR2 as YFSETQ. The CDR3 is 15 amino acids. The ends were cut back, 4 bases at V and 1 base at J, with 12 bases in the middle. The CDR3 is CASSRAGGAKNIQYF. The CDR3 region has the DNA TGCGCCAGCAGCCGGGCCGGAGGGGCCAAAAACATTCAGTACTTC.

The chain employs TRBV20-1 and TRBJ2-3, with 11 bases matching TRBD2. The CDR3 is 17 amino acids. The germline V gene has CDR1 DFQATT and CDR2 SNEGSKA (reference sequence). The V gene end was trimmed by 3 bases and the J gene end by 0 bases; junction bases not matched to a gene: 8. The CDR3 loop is CSASSLAGGLSTDTQYF. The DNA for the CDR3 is TGCAGTGCTAGTAGTCTAGCGGGGGGCCTGAGCACAGATACGCAGTATTTT.

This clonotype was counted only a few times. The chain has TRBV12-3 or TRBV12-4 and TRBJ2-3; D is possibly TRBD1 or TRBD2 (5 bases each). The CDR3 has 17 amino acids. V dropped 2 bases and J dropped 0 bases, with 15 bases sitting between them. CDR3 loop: CASSLTILRDSTDTQYF. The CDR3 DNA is TGTGCCAGCAGTTTAACCATCCTCCGGGACAGCACAGATACGCAGTATTTT.

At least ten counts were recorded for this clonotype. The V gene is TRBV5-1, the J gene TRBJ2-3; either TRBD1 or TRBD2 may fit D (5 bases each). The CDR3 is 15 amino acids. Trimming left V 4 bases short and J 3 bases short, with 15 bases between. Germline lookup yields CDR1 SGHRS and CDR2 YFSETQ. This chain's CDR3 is CASSPEGIRTDTQYF. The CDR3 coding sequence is TGCGCCAGCAGCCCCGAGGGGATTCGGACAGATACGCAGTATTTT.

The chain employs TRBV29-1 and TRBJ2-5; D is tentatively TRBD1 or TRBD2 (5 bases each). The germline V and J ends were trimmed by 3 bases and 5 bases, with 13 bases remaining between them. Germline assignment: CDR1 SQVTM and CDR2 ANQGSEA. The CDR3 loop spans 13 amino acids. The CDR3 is CSVEGRWAETQYF. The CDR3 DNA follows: TGCAGCGTTGAGGGACGGTGGGCGGAGACCCAGTACTTC. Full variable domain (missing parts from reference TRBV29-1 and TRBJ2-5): SAVISQKPSRDICQRGTSLTIQCQVDSQVTMMFWYRQQPGQSLTLIATANQGSEATYESGFVIDKFPISRPNLTFSTLTVSNMSPEDSSIYLCSVEGRWAETQYFGPGTRLLVL.

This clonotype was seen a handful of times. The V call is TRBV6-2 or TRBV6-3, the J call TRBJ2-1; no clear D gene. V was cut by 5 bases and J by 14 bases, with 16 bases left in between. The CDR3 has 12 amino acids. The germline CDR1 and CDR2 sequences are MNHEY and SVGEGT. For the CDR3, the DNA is TGTGCCAGCAGTAACCAGGACCCCCGGGAGTTCTTC. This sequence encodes CASSNQDPREFF.

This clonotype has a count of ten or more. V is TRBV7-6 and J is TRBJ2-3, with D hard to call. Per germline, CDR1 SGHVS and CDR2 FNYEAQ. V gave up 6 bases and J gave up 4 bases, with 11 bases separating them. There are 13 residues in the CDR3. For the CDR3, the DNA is TGTGCCAGCAGTTTGGGGTCGCCAGATACGCAGTATTTT. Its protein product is CASSLGSPDTQYF.

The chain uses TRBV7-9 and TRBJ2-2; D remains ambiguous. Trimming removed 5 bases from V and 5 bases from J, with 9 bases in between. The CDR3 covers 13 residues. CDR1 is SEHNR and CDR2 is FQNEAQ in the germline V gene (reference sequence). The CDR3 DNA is TGTGCCAGCAGCGCGCCCTCGACCGGGGAGCTGTTTTTT. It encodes CASSAPSTGELFF.

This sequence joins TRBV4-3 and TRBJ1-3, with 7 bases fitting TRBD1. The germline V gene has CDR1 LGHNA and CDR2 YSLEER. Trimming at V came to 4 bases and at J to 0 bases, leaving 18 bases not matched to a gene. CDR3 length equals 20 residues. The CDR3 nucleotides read TGCGCCAGCAGCCTGGACGCCCTCCTGACAGGGAGCTCCTCTGGAAACACCATATATTTT. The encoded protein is CASSLDALLTGSSSGNTIYF.

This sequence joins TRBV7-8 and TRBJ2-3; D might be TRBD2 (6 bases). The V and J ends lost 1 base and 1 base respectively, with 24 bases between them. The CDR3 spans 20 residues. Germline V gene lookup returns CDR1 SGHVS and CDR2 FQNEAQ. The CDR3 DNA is TGTGCCAGCAGCTTAGTCGGACCGAGGCGACTAGTTGTTGGCACAGATACGCAGTATTTT. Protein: CASSLVGPRRLVVGTDTQYF.

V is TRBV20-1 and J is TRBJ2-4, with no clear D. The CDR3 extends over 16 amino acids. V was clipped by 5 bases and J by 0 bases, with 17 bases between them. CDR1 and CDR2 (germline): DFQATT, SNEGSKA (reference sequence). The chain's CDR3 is CSASGPPLLAKNIQYF. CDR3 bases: TGCAGTGCTTCCGGGCCACCCTTGTTAGCCAAAAACATTCAGTACTTC.

CDR3 in DNA: TGCAGCGTTGAAGACGCCCCGACGGGCCAATCCTACGAGCAGTACTTC. Its translation is CSVEDAPTGQSYEQYF. The rearrangement links TRBV29-1 to TRBJ2-7; D is uncertain. V lost 0 bases and J lost 1, with 16 bases in between. CDR1 is SQVTM and CDR2 is ANQGSEA in the germline V gene. The CDR3 has 16 residues.

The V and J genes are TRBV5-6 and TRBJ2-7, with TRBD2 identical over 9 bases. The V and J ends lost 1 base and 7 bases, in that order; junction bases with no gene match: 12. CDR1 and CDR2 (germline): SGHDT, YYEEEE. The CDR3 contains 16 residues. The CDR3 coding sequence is TGTGCCAGCAGCTTGCCGGAGGCGGGGGGGCCTCGTGAGCAGTACTTC. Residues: CASSLPEAGGPREQYF.

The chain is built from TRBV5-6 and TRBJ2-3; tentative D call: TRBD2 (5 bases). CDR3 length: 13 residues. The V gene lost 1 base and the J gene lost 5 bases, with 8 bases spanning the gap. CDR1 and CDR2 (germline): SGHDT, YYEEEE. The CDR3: CASSLRGGDTQYF. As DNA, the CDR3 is TGTGCCAGCAGCTTGCGGGGTGGAGATACGCAGTATTTT. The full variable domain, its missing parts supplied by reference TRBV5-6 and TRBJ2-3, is DAGVTQSPTHLIKTRGQQVTLRCSPKSGHDTVSWYQQALGQGPQFIFQYYEEEERQRGNFPDRFSGHQFPNYSSELNVNALLLGDSALYLCASSLRGGDTQYFGPGTRLTVL.

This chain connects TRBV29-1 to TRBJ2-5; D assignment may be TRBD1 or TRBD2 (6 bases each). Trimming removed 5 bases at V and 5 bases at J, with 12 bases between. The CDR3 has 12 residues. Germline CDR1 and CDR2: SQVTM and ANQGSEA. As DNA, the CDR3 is TGCAGCGTTCCGGGGGCCGGTGAGACCCAGTACTTC. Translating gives CSVPGAGETQYF.

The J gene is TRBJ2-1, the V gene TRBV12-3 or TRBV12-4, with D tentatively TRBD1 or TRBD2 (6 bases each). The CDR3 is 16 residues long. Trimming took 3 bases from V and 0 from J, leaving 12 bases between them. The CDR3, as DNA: TGTGCCAGCAGTTTCAAAAGGGGGGTCTCCTACAATGAGCAGTTCTTC. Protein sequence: CASSFKRGVSYNEQFF.

This chain's CDR3 is CASSLDLRGHQETQYF. In nucleotides, the CDR3 is TGTGCCAGCAGCTTAGATTTGCGGGGGCACCAAGAGACCCAGTACTTC. The chain links TRBV11-2 to TRBJ2-5, with D possibly TRBD2 on 7 matching bases. The V gene's germline CDR1 is SGHAT and CDR2 FQNNGV. V lost 0 bases and J 0 bases, leaving 11 bases between the germline ends. This CDR3 spans 16 amino acids. The whole variable domain, remainder taken from reference TRBV11-2 and TRBJ2-5, is EAGVAQSPRYKIIEKRQSVAFWCNPISGHATLYWYQQILGQGPKLLIQFQNNGVVDDSQLPKDRFSAERLKGVDSTLKIQPAKLEDSAVYLCASSLDLRGHQETQYFGPGTRLLVL.

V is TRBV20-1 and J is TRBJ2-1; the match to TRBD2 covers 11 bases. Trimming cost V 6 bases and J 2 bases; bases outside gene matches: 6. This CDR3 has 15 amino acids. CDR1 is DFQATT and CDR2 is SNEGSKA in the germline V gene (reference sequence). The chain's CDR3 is CSASSGGAPYNEQFF. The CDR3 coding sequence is TGCAGTGCCAGTAGCGGGGGGGCCCCCTACAATGAGCAGTTCTTC.

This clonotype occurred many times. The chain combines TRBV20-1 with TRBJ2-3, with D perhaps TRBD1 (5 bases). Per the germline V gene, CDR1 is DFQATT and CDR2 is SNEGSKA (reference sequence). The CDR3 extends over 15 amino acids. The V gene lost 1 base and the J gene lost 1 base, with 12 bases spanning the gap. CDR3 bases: TGCAGTGCTAGAGCAGGGCGTAGGGGCACAGATACGCAGTATTTT. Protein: CSARAGRRGTDTQYF.

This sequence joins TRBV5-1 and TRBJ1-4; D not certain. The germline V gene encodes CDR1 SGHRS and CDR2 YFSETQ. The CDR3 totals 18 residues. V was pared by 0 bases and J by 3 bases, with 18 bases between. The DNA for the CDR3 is TGCGCCAGCAGCTTGGACATCGGAGCGGAGGCGGCTAATGAAAAACTGTTTTTT. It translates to CASSLDIGAEAANEKLFF.